This entry lists 21 T cell receptor beta chains sequenced from one sample in a study of T-cell reconstitution after alpha-beta-depleted transplantation in children. Construction of the TCRbeta library involved unique molecular identifiers. One entry per CDR3 protein results from TCRdb running MiXCR on the PCR reads. The data hold hundreds of thousands of distinct CDR3 sequences, with approximately 20% observed a single time. The starting material was PBMCs from the stem cell graft donor, obtained from the stem cell graft. Receptors were obtained from a human donor who donated a stem cell graft to a child with acute lymphoblastic leukemia.

This clonotype came up a few times. V and J are TRBV11-2 and TRBJ2-5, with 8 positions matching TRBD2. The germline CDR1 and CDR2 sequences are SGHAT and FQNNGV. The CDR3 loop spans 15 amino acids. V gave up 7 bases and J gave up 5 bases; unmatched junction bases: 12. In nucleotides, the CDR3 is TGTGCCAGCAACTCCGTGGCAGCGGGAGTGGAGACCCAGTACTTC. It is translated as CASNSVAAGVETQYF.

The chain links TRBV10-3 to TRBJ2-7; 7 nucleotides align to TRBD1. Germline values: CDR1 ENHRY, CDR2 SYGVKD. The ends lost 10 bases at V and 3 bases at J; junction bases unmatched: 6. The CDR3 length is 12 residues. DNA of the CDR3: TGTGCCAGTAAAGGACAGGACTACGAGCAGTACTTC. It yields the protein CASKGQDYEQYF.

The chain joins TRBV12-3 or TRBV12-4 to TRBJ1-1; TRBD1 is a possible D gene (5 bases). V was cut by 6 bases and J by 12 bases, with 14 bases left in between. CDR3 length: 11 residues. The CDR3 sequence: CASRLGPRSFF. The CDR3 DNA sequence: TGTGCCAGCAGGTTGGGGCCACGATCTTTCTTT.

The V and J genes are TRBV5-1 and TRBJ2-2; TRBD2 matches 9 bases. This CDR3 is 21 amino acids long. Germline CDR1 reads SGHRS; CDR2 reads YFSETQ. The V segment lost 0 bases and the J segment 1 base; nucleotides outside the gene matches: 16. This CDR3 is CASSLAPGLAVRELNTGELFF. DNA of the CDR3: TGCGCCAGCAGCTTGGCCCCGGGACTAGCAGTCCGCGAGTTGAACACCGGGGAGCTGTTTTTT.

The V gene is TRBV5-8, the J gene TRBJ1-4, with no clear D. With 3 bases removed from V and 0 bases from J, the gap between germline ends came to 9 bases. The germline CDR1 and CDR2 sequences are SGHTS and YDEGEE. This CDR3 spans 15 amino acids. As DNA, the CDR3 is TGTGCCAGCAGCTATGGCAGGACAACTAATGAAAAACTGTTTTTT. Residues: CASSYGRTTNEKLFF.

The chain links TRBV27 to TRBJ2-3; D remains unclear. V was pared by 6 bases and J by 4 bases, with 11 bases between. This CDR3 has 13 amino acids. CDR1 MNHEY and CDR2 SMNVEV come from the germline V gene (reference sequence). The CDR3 loop is CASRVWTADTQYF. The DNA of the CDR3 is TGTGCCAGCAGAGTTTGGACGGCAGATACGCAGTATTTT.

This clonotype came up a few times. The chain uses TRBV7-8 and TRBJ1-3; D call uncertain. V lost 2 bases to trimming and J lost 4 bases, with 9 bases between them. CDR1 SGHVS and CDR2 FQNEAQ come from the germline V gene. The CDR3 is made up of 14 amino acids. CDR3 loop: CASSLINGGNTIYF. In DNA form, the CDR3 reads TGTGCCAGCAGCTTAATTAACGGAGGAAACACCATATATTTT.

This clonotype was seen a few times. This chain uses TRBV7-6 with TRBJ1-2, with a tentative D call TRBD1 (5 bases). The CDR3 totals 15 residues. Germline V gene sequence: CDR1 SGHVS, CDR2 FNYEAQ. With 3 bases removed from V and 4 bases from J, the gap between germline ends came to 15 bases. DNA of the CDR3: TGTGCCAGCAGCTTGGCCACCGGGACGTCCTATGGCTACACCTTC. This translates into CASSLATGTSYGYTF.

This clonotype appeared a few times. The chain couples TRBV20-1 to TRBJ2-2, with 8 nucleotides matching TRBD2. The germline CDR1 and CDR2 sequences are DFQATT and SNEGSKA (reference sequence). The CDR3 runs 15 residues. The V gene end was trimmed by 1 base and the J gene end by 4 bases; junction bases not matched to a gene: 5. CDR3 in DNA: TGCAGTGCTAGAGTCGGGAGGGCCGGCACCGGGGAGCTGTTTTTT. This encodes CSARVGRAGTGELFF.

The J gene is TRBJ2-1, the V gene TRBV5-1; TRBD2 agrees at 13 bases. The CDR3 sequence is 14 residues long. With V trimmed by 4 bases and J by 10 bases, 5 bases remained unmatched. The V gene's germline CDR1 is SGHRS and CDR2 YFSETQ. CDR3 in amino acids: CASSPGLAGPEQFF. The CDR3 DNA reads TGCGCCAGCAGCCCGGGACTAGCGGGACCAGAGCAGTTCTTC. Full variable domain (remainder filled in from reference TRBV5-1 and TRBJ2-1): KAGVTQTPRYLIKTRGQQVTLSCSPISGHRSVSWYQQTPGQGLQFLFEYFSETQRNKGNFPGRFSGRQFSNSRSEMNVSTLELGDSALYLCASSPGLAGPEQFFGPGTRLTVL.

With regard to this clonotype: The conserved closing phenylalanine or tryptophan is absent in this CDR3, likely reflecting a read error. This chain connects TRBV5-6 to TRBJ2-7, with D possibly TRBD2 on 5 matching bases. The CDR3 sequence is 15 residues long. V lost 0 bases and J lost 1, with 11 bases in between. Germline V lookup: CDR1 SGHDT, CDR2 YYEEEE. The CDR3 region has the DNA TGTGCCAGCAGCTTGGACCTCAAGCGGTCCTACGAGCAGTACTTG. Translation: CASSLDLKRSYEQYL.

The chain carries TRBV27 and TRBJ1-5, with D maybe TRBD1 (6 bases). The CDR3 extends over 13 amino acids. V lost 5 bases to trimming and J lost 9 bases, with 14 bases between them. CDR1 and CDR2 (germline): MNHEY, SMNVEV (reference sequence). CDR3 bases: TGTGCCAGCAGTCCGAACAGGGATCGGCCCCAGCATTTT. It specifies CASSPNRDRPQHF.

As to this clonotype: Possible read error: a much larger clone is one base away. The chain uses TRBV5-1 and TRBJ1-5; D call uncertain. The CDR3 loop spans 14 amino acids. Germline assignment: CDR1 SGHRS and CDR2 YFSETQ. The chain's CDR3 is CASRRTGGNQPRHF. The DNA for the CDR3 is TGCGCCAGCAGACGGACCGGAGGCAATCAGCCCCGGCATTTT.

The chain combines TRBV6-5 with TRBJ2-1; D perhaps matches TRBD1 (6 bases). V lost 6 bases to trimming and J lost 9 bases, with 12 bases between them. This CDR3 spans 12 amino acids. Germline V gene sequence: CDR1 MNHEY, CDR2 SVGAGI. The CDR3 loop is CASSHTGPEQFF. CDR3 in DNA: TGTGCCAGCAGCCACACAGGGCCTGAGCAGTTCTTC.

A few counts support this clonotype. This rearrangement joins TRBV5-1 to TRBJ2-5; D is undetermined. The ends were cut back, 0 bases at V and 5 bases at J, with 11 bases in the middle. Germline V gene lookup returns CDR1 SGHRS and CDR2 YFSETQ. The CDR3 covers 14 residues. The CDR3: CASSLGPTTETQYF. CDR3 DNA: TGCGCCAGCAGCTTGGGACCTACCACCGAGACCCAGTACTTC.

The V and J genes are TRBV12-5 and TRBJ2-1, with TRBD2 as a possible D gene (5 bases). The length of the CDR3 is 14 residues. V lost 1 base, J lost 14 bases, and 18 bases lay in between. Germline loops: CDR1 LGHNT, CDR2 FRNRAP. This CDR3 is CASGLGSTRVGKFF. The DNA for the CDR3 is TGTGCTAGTGGTTTGGGATCGACAAGGGTCGGGAAGTTCTTC.

The chain links TRBV20-1 to TRBJ1-2; a weak D match, TRBD1 (6 bases). Trimming cost V 0 bases and J 8 bases, with 13 bases left between them. Germline assignment: CDR1 DFQATT and CDR2 SNEGSKA (reference sequence). The CDR3 runs 13 residues. CDR3 amino acids: CSARDGTRDGYTF. DNA of the CDR3: TGCAGTGCTAGAGACGGGACACGAGACGGCTACACCTTC.

This chain links TRBV2 with TRBJ2-5; maybe TRBD2 (6 bases). Per the germline V gene, CDR1 is SNHLY and CDR2 is FYNNEI. V lost 7 bases and J 6 bases, leaving 24 bases between the germline ends. The CDR3 consists of 16 residues. This CDR3 is CASTVSGETGQKTQYF. For the CDR3, the DNA is TGTGCCAGCACGGTCTCGGGAGAAACGGGGCAAAAGACCCAGTACTTC.

Only a few counts were recorded for this clonotype. The chain carries TRBV7-3 and TRBJ1-2; TRBD1 matches 7 bases. The CDR3 length is 14 residues. V dropped 4 bases and J dropped 7; count of bases not matched to a gene: 9. CDR1 SGHTA and CDR2 FQGTGA come from the germline V gene. The CDR3 here is CASSSTGSTSGYTF. CDR3 coding DNA: TGTGCCAGCAGCTCGACAGGGAGTACGAGTGGCTACACCTTC.

The chain recombines TRBV4-1 with TRBJ2-7; 10 bases agree with TRBD1. Per the germline V gene, CDR1 is MGHRA and CDR2 is YSYEKL. Losses at the gene ends were 1 base for V and 6 bases for J; bases not matched to a gene: 9. The CDR3 consists of 16 residues. The DNA for the CDR3 is TGCGCCAGCAGCCAAGTTTCCGGGACAGGGGTGAGCGAGCAGTACTTC. Protein product: CASSQVSGTGVSEQYF.

This clonotype was seen many times. V gene TRBV7-2 combines with J gene TRBJ2-1; TRBD2 aligns across 8 bases. Unmatched junction bases numbered 9, after V lost 7 bases and J lost 1 base. The CDR3 totals 16 residues. The V gene's germline CDR1 is SGHTA and CDR2 FQGNSA. Here the CDR3 reads CASTLSGRGSYNEQFF. The CDR3 DNA reads as TGTGCCAGCACCCTGAGCGGGAGAGGATCCTACAATGAGCAGTTCTTC.